This TCR beta chain was recorded in a study of lymphopenia after photon versus proton radiotherapy. Notes on the study in general: Only patients who died were analyzed for survival; proton advantage is unproven. Under photons, naive T cells and diversity fell while effector/memory populations rose.

This table comes from immunoSEQ multiplex PCR, and its TCRdb copy is limited to in-frame clones, with some not included. Of 50,000 or so clones listed, more than 90% are singletons. A note on this clone: What it recognizes is unknown.

This CDR3 is 14 amino acids long. Germline-derived CDR1 and CDR2 are LGHNA and YNFKEQ. V was pared by 6 bases and J by 1 base, with 12 bases between. The chain couples TRBV4-2 to TRBJ1-1, with D perhaps TRBD1 (5 bases). The origin of this receptor is a middle-aged woman with cholangiocarcinoma. The sequences come from peripheral blood, collected from a patient treated with photon-based radiotherapy. The CDR3 protein is CASSLGLGNTEAFF. The CDR3 nucleotides are TGTGCCAGCAGTCTGGGGCTGGGGAACACTGAAGCTTTCTTT.